The source of this T cell receptor beta chain is a study of tumor-infiltrating lymphocytes in localized non-small cell lung cancer. V shed 6 bases and J shed 2 bases, with 17 bases lying between them. The CDR3 is made up of 16 amino acids. CDR1 is KGHSH and CDR2 is LQKENI in the germline V gene. Generated by immunoSEQ multiplex PCR, the TCRdb table keeps only in-frame clones and is missing some. This sample yields 15,000 or so clones, of which 80% to 90% are seen a single time; roughly 3.7% belongs to the top ten. What was sequenced was uninvolved lung tissue not adjacent to the tumor. This receptor was obtained from a human donor with non-small cell lung cancer. The genes are TRBV18 and TRBJ2-1, with D unresolved. The CDR3 protein is CASSEQATTPYNEQFF. CDR3 coding DNA: TGTGCCAGCTCCGAACAAGCTACCACTCCCTACAATGAGCAGTTCTTC.